This is a list of T cell receptor beta chains from one sample in a study of radiotherapy plus CTLA-4 blockade in lung cancer. TCRdb's table, derived via immunoSEQ multiplex PCR, lists solely in-frame clones and lacks some. Of approximately 40,000 clones in the sample, 65% to 90% were seen once. Sequenced here: peripheral blood, sampled from a patient treated with radiotherapy plus ipilimumab. The receptors here all came from a human donor with non-small cell lung cancer whose response to radiotherapy plus ipilimumab could not be evaluated. The CDR3 runs from the conserved cysteine through the conserved F or W. The D gene is left open where the match is weak. Expanded clones get a size class; other rows say once, few or many, or leave the size out.

size,D,J,length,V,DNA,CDR3
-,-,TRBJ2-2,16,TRBV7-9,TGTGCCAGCAGCTTAGTCGGCAGGAAGAACACCGGGGAGCTGTTTTTT,CASSLVGRKNTGELFF
-,TRBD1,TRBJ2-1,17,TRBV2,TGTGCCAGCAGTCGACGAATTGGACAGGGCGCAATTAATGAGCAGTTCTTC,CASSRRIGQGAINEQFF
-,-,TRBJ2-5,13,TRBV19,TGTGCCAGTAGTCTGGGGGGGCGAGAGGCCCAGTACTTC,CASSLGGREAQYF
-,-,TRBJ2-7,13,TRBV10-2,TGCGCCAGCAGCCCATCCAGGGTCTACGAGCAGTACTTC,CASSPSRVYEQYF
-,-,TRBJ2-3,15,TRBV27,TGTGCCAGCAGCCGTGGCGGTCCATACACAGATACGCAGTATTTT,CASSRGGPYTDTQYF
-,-,TRBJ1-4,14,TRBV14,TGTGCCAGCAGCCAATCTGCCCGCCTCGGGGAACTGTTTTTT,CASSQSARLGELFF
-,TRBD2,TRBJ2-2,17,TRBV4-1,TGCGCCAGCAGCCAAGATGCGCTAGCGGTCCTGACCGGGGAGCTGTTTTTT,CASSQDALAVLTGELFF
-,-,TRBJ2-4,13,TRBV6-5,TGTGCCAGCACCGGTAGGGGCAAAAACATTCAGTACTTC,CASTGRGKNIQYF
-,TRBD1,TRBJ1-1,13,TRBV6-5,TGTGCCAGCTCCCAGGGGGCATCTACTGAAGCTTTCTTT,CASSQGASTEAFF
-,TRBD2,TRBJ2-5,14,TRBV5-6,TGTGCCAGCAGCCAGACTAGCCGGCGGGAGACCCAGTACTTC,CASSQTSRRETQYF
-,-,TRBJ2-7,13,TRBV2,TGTGCCAGCAATTGGCAGGGGGGCGACGAGCAGTACTTC,CASNWQGGDEQYF
-,-,TRBJ2-7,15,TRBV18,TGTGCCAGCTCACCACCTGGGTTCGAGGGTGGCGAGCAGTACTTC,CASSPPGFEGGEQYF
-,-,TRBJ1-2,16,TRBV29-1,TGCAGCGTCCGCCTATCTTCCAGGGACACCAACTATGGCTACACCTTC,CSVRLSSRDTNYGYTF
-,TRBD1,TRBJ1-2,15,TRBV6-5,TGTGCCAGCAGTTACTCGGGACAGGGGAACTATGGCTACACCTTC,CASSYSGQGNYGYTF
-,TRBD1,TRBJ1-2,15,TRBV7-9,TGTGCCAGCAGCTTATACCGCGGGACAGGGGGATGGTACACCTTC,CASSLYRGTGGWYTF
-,-,TRBJ2-5,16,TRBV6-1,TGTGCCAGCAGTGAATGGGCCAGAGCAAACCAAGAGACCCAGTACTTC,CASSEWARANQETQYF
few,TRBD2,TRBJ2-5,15,TRBV5-1,TGCGCCAGCAGGCGGGAGGGGCTTCCCGGAGAGACCCAGTACTTC,CASRREGLPGETQYF
-,-,TRBJ2-2,15,TRBV19,TGTGCCAGTAGTATAGTAGCACTTAACACCGGGGAGCTGTTTTTT,CASSIVALNTGELFF
-,TRBD2,TRBJ2-3,17,TRBV4-1,TGCGCCAGCCGCTACGCCCCGGGACTAGGAGACTCAGATACGCAGTATTTT,CASRYAPGLGDSDTQYF
once,TRBD2,TRBJ2-2,15,TRBV7-3,TGTGCCAGCAGTTCAAGCGGGAGTAGGACCGGGGAGCTGTTTTTT,CASSSSGSRTGELFF
-,-,TRBJ2-4,16,TRBV5-3,TGTGCCAGAAGCTTGGCATTCCGCTCGGGTAAAAACATTCAGTACTTC,CARSLAFRSGKNIQYF
-,TRBD2,TRBJ2-1,13,TRBV6-1,TGTGCCAGCAGGACTAGCGGGAGGGCGCAAGAGTTCTTC,CASRTSGRAQEFF
-,-,TRBJ1-5,15,TRBV6-1,TGTGCCAGCAGTGACCCGACAAATAGCAATCAGCCCCAGCATTTT,CASSDPTNSNQPQHF
-,TRBD2,TRBJ2-6,20,TRBV9,TGTGCCAGCAGCTCCGCACCGACTAGCGGGCATAATTCTGGGGCCAACGTCCTGACTTTC,CASSSAPTSGHNSGANVLTF
-,TRBD1,TRBJ1-6,16,TRBV7-8,TGTGCCAGCAGCTTAGCTGGCAGGGGGCTTAATTCACCCCTCCACTTT,CASSLAGRGLNSPLHF
-,TRBD1,TRBJ1-5,16,TRBV7-2,TGTGCCAGCAGCTTAGAGACAGGGGGCTTCAATCAGCCCCAGCATTTT,CASSLETGGFNQPQHF
few,TRBD1,TRBJ2-7,15,TRBV28,TGTGCCAGCAGTTTTCGACAGGGGCTACTCTACGAGCAGTACTTC,CASSFRQGLLYEQYF
once,-,TRBJ2-3,17,TRBV12-5,TGTGCTAGTGGTTTGGTACGTAGGCGGGGCCCCACAGATACGCAGTATTTT,CASGLVRRRGPTDTQYF
-,TRBD2,TRBJ2-2,16,TRBV6-6,TGTGCCAGCAGCCCCCCCGGGGGGGCCTACACCGGGGAGCTGTTTTTT,CASSPPGGAYTGELFF
-,-,TRBJ2-3,14,TRBV5-1,TGCGCCAGCTCAGGAGGTCTTAGGACAGATACGCAGTATTTT,CASSGGLRTDTQYF
-,-,TRBJ2-2,12,TRBV5-4,TGTGCCAGCAGCTTGAGCCGCGGGGAGCTGTTTTTT,CASSLSRGELFF
-,-,TRBJ1-1,17,TRBV2,TGTGCCAGCAGTGTAAATTTTCGGGGGAGGATGAACACTGAAGCTTTCTTT,CASSVNFRGRMNTEAFF
once,TRBD1,TRBJ1-6,15,TRBV28,TGTGCCAGCAGTACTGCCGGACAGGGAAATTCACCCCTCCACTTT,CASSTAGQGNSPLHF
-,-,TRBJ1-5,14,TRBV28,TGTGCCAGCAGTCGAACAGGGAGCAATCAGCCCCAGCATTTT,CASSRTGSNQPQHF
-,TRBD1,TRBJ1-6,15,TRBV28,TGTGCCAGCAGGCCTAGCCGACAGGGAAATTCACCCCTCCACTTT,CASRPSRQGNSPLHF